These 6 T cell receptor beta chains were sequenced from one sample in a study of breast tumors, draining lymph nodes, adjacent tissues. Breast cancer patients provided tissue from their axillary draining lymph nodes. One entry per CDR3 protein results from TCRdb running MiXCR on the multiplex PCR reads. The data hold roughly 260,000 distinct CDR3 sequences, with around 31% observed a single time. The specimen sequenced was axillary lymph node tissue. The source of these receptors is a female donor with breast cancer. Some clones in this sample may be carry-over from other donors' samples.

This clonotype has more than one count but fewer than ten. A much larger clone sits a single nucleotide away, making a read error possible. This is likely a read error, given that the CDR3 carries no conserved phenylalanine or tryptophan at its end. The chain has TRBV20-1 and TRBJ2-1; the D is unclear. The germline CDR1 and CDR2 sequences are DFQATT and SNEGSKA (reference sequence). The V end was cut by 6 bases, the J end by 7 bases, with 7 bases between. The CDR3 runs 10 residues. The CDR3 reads CSALGNEQFS. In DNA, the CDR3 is TGCAGTGCGCTAGGGAATGAGCAGTTCTCC.

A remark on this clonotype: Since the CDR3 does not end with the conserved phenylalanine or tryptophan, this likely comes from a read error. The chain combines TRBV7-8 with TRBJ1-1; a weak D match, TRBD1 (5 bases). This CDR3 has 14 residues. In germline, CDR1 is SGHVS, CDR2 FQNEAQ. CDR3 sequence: CASSGTGGDSEAFS. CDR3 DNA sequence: TGTGCTAGCAGCGGGACGGGAGGGGATAGTGAAGCTTTCTCT.

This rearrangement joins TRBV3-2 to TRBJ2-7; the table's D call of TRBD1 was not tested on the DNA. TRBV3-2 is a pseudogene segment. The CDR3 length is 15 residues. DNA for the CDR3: TGTGCCAGCAGCCAAGACCGGGACAGTTCCTACGAGCAGTACTTC. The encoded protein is CASSQDRDSSYEQYF.

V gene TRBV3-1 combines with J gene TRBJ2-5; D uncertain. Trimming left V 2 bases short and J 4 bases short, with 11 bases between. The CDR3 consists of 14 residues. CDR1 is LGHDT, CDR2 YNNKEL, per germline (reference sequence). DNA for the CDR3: TGTGCCAGCAGCCAACGAAGGAGAGCAGAGACCCAGTACTTC. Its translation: CASSQRRRAETQYF.

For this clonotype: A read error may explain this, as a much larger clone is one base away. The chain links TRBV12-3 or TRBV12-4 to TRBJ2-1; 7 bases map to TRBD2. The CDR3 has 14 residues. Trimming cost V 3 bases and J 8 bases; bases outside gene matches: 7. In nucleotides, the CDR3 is TGTGCCAGCAGTTTCTGGGGCGGGAGTGATGAGCAGTTCTTC. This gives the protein CASSFWGGSDEQFF.

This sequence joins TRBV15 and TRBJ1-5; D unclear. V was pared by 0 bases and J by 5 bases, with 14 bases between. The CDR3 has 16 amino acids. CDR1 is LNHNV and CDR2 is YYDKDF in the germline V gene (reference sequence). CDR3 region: CATSRDLAEVHQPQHF. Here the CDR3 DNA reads TGTGCCACCAGCAGAGATCTTGCCGAGGTCCATCAGCCCCAGCATTTT. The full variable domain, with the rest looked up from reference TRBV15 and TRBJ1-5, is DAMVIQNPRYQVTQFGKPVTLSCSQTLNHNVMYWYQQKSSQAPKLLFHYYDKDFNNEADTPDNFQSRRPNTSFCFLDIRSPGLGDTAMYLCATSRDLAEVHQPQHFGDGTRLSIL.